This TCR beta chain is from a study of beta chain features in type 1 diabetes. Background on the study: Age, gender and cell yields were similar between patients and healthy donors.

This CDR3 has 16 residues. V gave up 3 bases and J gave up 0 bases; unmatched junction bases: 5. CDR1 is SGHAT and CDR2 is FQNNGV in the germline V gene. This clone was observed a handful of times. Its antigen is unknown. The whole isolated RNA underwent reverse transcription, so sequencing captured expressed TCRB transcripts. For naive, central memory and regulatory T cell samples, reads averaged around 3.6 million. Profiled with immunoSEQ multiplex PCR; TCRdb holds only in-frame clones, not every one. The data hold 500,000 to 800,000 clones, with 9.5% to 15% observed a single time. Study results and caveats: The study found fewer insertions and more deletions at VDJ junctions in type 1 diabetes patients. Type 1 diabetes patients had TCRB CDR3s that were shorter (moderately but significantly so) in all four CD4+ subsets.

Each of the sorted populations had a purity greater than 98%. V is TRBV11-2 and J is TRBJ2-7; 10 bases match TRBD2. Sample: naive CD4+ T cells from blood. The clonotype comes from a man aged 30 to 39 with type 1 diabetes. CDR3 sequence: CASSFTSGASSYEQYF. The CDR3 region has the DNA TGTGCCAGCAGCTTTACTAGCGGGGCGAGCTCCTACGAGCAGTACTTC.